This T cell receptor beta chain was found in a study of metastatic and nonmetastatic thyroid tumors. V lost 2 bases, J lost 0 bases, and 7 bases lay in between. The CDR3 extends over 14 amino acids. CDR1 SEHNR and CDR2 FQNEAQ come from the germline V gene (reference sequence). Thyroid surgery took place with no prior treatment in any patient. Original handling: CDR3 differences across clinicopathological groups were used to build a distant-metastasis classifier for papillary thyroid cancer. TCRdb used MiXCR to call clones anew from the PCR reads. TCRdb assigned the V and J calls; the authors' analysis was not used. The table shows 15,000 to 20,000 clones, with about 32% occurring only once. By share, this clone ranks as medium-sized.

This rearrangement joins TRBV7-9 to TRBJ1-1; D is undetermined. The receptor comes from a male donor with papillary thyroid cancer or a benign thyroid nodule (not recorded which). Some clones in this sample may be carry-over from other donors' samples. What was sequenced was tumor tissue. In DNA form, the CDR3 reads TGTGCCAGCAGCTTACCCGGCATGAACACTGAAGCTTTCTTT. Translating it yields CASSLPGMNTEAFF.